This T cell receptor beta chain originates from a study of regulatory T cells in long-lasting Graves disease listed by TCRdb under 2021. About the study as a whole: Antithyroid drugs had been taken for less than 3 months by newly diagnosed Graves' disease patients. Peripheral blood TCR sequencing and RNA sequencing compared persistent Graves' disease patients with newly diagnosed Graves' disease patients. The study was registered as a clinical trial and conducted in China. TCR sequencing covered approximately 13 persistent and approximately 20 newly diagnosed Graves' disease patients, around 35 samples in total.

The time point label, read with the paper, signifies: newly diagnosed GD, antithyroid drugs for less than 3 months. For both TCR sequencing and RNA sequencing, RNA was extracted from PBMCs using TRIzol. The diagnosis of Graves' disease was made according to American Thyroid Association guidelines. Patients for the study were recruited at an endocrinology department in Xi'an, China. Each patient gave 7 to 9.5 milliliters of peripheral blood, collected in an EDTA anticoagulant tube. Ficoll Paque Plus density gradient separation was used to isolate PBMCs, and no further T cell sorting was performed. RNA quality was checked with an Agilent 2100 Bioanalyzer and agarose gel, and concentration with a NanoDrop 2000. On the study overall, not on this receptor specifically: As a limitation, the authors acknowledged that the small sample size may reduce accuracy. Persistent patients shared more public clonotypes among themselves (2,741) than newly diagnosed patients did (approximately 900). Sequencing and analysis were limited to the TCR beta chain. Lower TCR Shannon entropy and fewer highly expanded clones were observed in persistent Graves' disease patients than in newly diagnosed patients, which suggested clonal expansion. Only peripheral blood was studied, because thyroid tissue, the primary lesion, was inaccessible.

This clonotype occurred a few times. Its antigen is not yet known. No base quality information exists; no much larger clone differs at one position. Libraries were prepared through multiplex PCR. Data came from an Illumina HiSeq 4000. To build TCR beta libraries, CDR3 regions were amplified by Arm-PCR using iRepertoire HTBI primers. PCR products were gel purified before sequencing. Per the source publication's procedure: Across samples, around 62 TRBV and roughly 13 TRBJ segments were identified and used for gene usage analysis of CDR3 amino acid clonotypes. Filtered high-quality paired reads were merged into contigs using COPE and FqMerger. Contigs were aligned with BLAST to IMGT TRBV, TRBD and TRBJ reference genes, and CDR3 was defined per IMGT. Any clonotype with a frequency above 0.1% was counted as a highly expanded clone. Shannon entropy served as the measure of repertoire diversity, while the Gini coefficient captured V-J evenness. Public clonotypes were defined as clonotypes shared by more than one individual. TCRdb reworked the public reads: Q25 trimming with fastp, MiXCR clone assembly, productive beta chains retained. Entries that share a CDR3 protein sequence are merged under the most common genes and DNA. TCRdb, not the authors, supplied the V and J calls. The sample contains over 400,000 distinct CDR3 sequences, less than 15% of them found a single time. Clones ranked in the top ten supply 17% of the sample.

This same sample was also part of a study on T cells in Graves' hyperthyroidism and ophthalmopathy. As the second paper documents: A patient counted as having stable Graves' hyperthyroidism if no progression to ophthalmopathy occurred over 18 months of follow-up. The hyperthyroidism patients were between 18 and 65 years old and newly diagnosed, with a disease duration of less than 2 months. The study excluded patients with uncontrolled infections, other autoimmune diseases, pregnancy or lactation. Diagnoses relied on clinical symptoms, serum thyroxine and TRAb, thyroid ultrasound and orbital computed tomography. A first-round RT-PCR of the TCR CDR3 used the HTBI primer set with the Qiagen OneStep RT-PCR kit. Blood samples also contained most of the expanded thyroid clonotypes (frequency above 0.001), which suggests that blood repertoires may reflect thyroid immune responses. In cross-validation, a model built on a 13 V-J signature told ophthalmopathy apart from stable hyperthyroidism with 85% to 90% sensitivity and approximately 81% specificity, and in testing the same model reached 80%/75%. In validation, the model predicted progression to ophthalmopathy a median of about 5.9 months before onset, with about 71% sensitivity and 72.22% specificity. To identify distinguishing TCR V-J signatures, a discovery cohort of around 100 patients was used, comprising roughly 45 with Graves' ophthalmopathy and roughly 60 with stable Graves' hyperthyroidism. Prospective prediction of ophthalmopathy was tested in an independent validation cohort consisting of 18 hyperthyroidism patients and 15 to 17 patients who later progressed to ophthalmopathy. For training and testing, the 80 to 100 patients in the discovery cohort were randomly divided in a 7:3 ratio. In more than five Graves' hyperthyroidism patients, the study also compared T-cell repertoires from thyroid tissue with T-cell repertoires from blood. After blood sampling, hyperthyroidism patients were treated with methimazole at a starting dose of 30 mg daily, and ophthalmopathy patients were treated with high-dose intravenous methylprednisolone. The libraries were constructed in a second round of multiplex PCR and then size-selected and purified. Paired-end sequencing of the libraries was performed with 100 bp reads on an Illumina HiSeq2000. Raw data were processed with SOAPnuke, discarding reads with adapters, uncalled bases, mean Phred below 15, or no exact constant-primer or identifier match. COPE v1.2.5 was used to merge high-quality paired reads, and clonotypes were defined as unique nucleotide sequences. MiTCR v1.1 was used to align clonotypes to the IMGT TRBV, TRBD and TRBJ reference segments. The analysis included only V-J combinations with a frequency above 0.0001, which together covered approximately 99% of the repertoires. The TCS score was defined as F50 (clonal expansion) divided by E x V (chaos), with BLOSUM62-based TCRdist calculated between CDR3 peptides within each V-J. Welch's t-statistics and random forest reduced around 510 V-J features to 10 to 15, which were used in a naive Bayes classifier (R e1071). No statistical method was used to set the sample size in advance, and investigators knew the group allocation. The paper reports TCR Vbeta CDR3 sequencing of 135 peripheral blood samples: fewer than 50 ophthalmopathy, under 80 hyperthyroidism and approximately 17 progressor patients.

The sequencing here drew on peripheral blood mononuclear cells (PBMCs), taken at new diagnosis, from a patient treated with antithyroid drugs. This clonotype was sampled from a woman aged 50 to 60 with Graves disease. Donor details come from another sample of the same person, matched by shared clones.

The CDR3 amino acid sequence is: CAIRAGDQETQYF. At the DNA level, the sequence is TGTGCCATCAGGGCGGGAGATCAAGAGACCCAGTACTTC. The sequence is built from TRBV10-3 and TRBJ2-5; a stretch of 7 junction bases matches TRBD2. CDR1 is given as ENHRY and CDR2 as SYGVKD, both from the germline V gene. Trimming removed 6 bases from V and 2 bases from J; the gene matches leave 3 bases unexplained. The CDR3 starts with the cysteine, ends with the phenylalanine, and has 13 residues. Here the CDR3 DNA is all that survives: 39 bases in frame from base 1.